These 17 T cell receptor beta chains were sequenced from one sample in a study of blood T cell repertoires in COVID-19. This table comes from immunoSEQ multiplex PCR, and its TCRdb copy is limited to in-frame clones, with some not included. The data show roughly 300,000 clones, 80% to 90% seen once. Specimen: peripheral blood. The source is a woman between 45 and 60 years old with acute or convalescent COVID-19.

The chain employs TRBV6-5 and TRBJ1-4; D is undetermined. The CDR3 covers 13 residues. Germline loops: CDR1 MNHEY, CDR2 SVGAGI. V lost 5 bases to trimming and J lost 5 bases, with 9 bases between them. CDR3 amino acids: CASSRTRNEKLFF. The CDR3 coding sequence is TGTGCCAGCAGTCGGACTCGAAATGAAAAACTGTTTTTT.

This CDR3 reads CASSFAGGSYEQYF. CDR3 in DNA: TGTGCCAGCAGCTTTGCGGGAGGGAGCTACGAGCAGTACTTC. The chain recombines TRBV7-2 with TRBJ2-7; 9 nucleotides match TRBD2. CDR1 is SGHTA and CDR2 is FQGNSA in the germline V gene. The CDR3 is made up of 14 amino acids. J lost 3 bases, V lost 3 bases, and 3 bases had no gene match.

The chain couples TRBV5-4 to TRBJ1-6; no definite D call. Germline CDR1 reads SGHNT; CDR2 reads YYREEE (reference sequence). This CDR3 has 16 residues. V shed 4 bases and J shed 7 bases, with 18 bases lying between them. The CDR3, as DNA: TGTGCCAGCAGCCCCGCAGGAAGGTCCCAGAATTCACCCCTCCACTTT. Translating gives CASSPAGRSQNSPLHF.

This rearrangement joins TRBV4-1 to TRBJ1-2, with TRBD1 identical over 7 bases. This CDR3 comprises 15 residues. Trimming at V came to 1 base and at J to 4 bases, leaving 6 bases not matched to a gene. The germline V gene encodes CDR1 MGHRA and CDR2 YSYEKL. The CDR3 loop is CASSQGQGFGYGYTF. As DNA, the CDR3 is TGCGCCAGCAGCCAAGGACAGGGTTTTGGCTATGGCTACACCTTC.

This clone has a handful of counts. J is TRBJ2-1 and V is TRBV7-9, with 10 bases identical to TRBD2. Germline CDR1 is SEHNR and CDR2 is FQNEAQ (reference sequence). CDR3 length: 18 residues. Trimming took 5 bases from V and 12 from J; bases not matched to a gene: 22. The CDR3 protein is CASSPSRASGGLQGWQFF. DNA of the CDR3: TGTGCCAGCAGCCCCTCCAGAGCTAGCGGGGGTCTCCAGGGGTGGCAGTTCTTC.

The chain joins TRBV7-2 to TRBJ2-7; TRBD1 might be the D (6 bases). V lost 1 base to trimming and J lost 12 bases, with 28 bases between them. Germline V lookup: CDR1 SGHTA, CDR2 FQGNSA. CDR3 length equals 17 residues. Here the CDR3 reads CASSLDRGLGRGFGLYF. As DNA, the CDR3 is TGTGCCAGCAGCTTAGATCGTGGGTTGGGCAGGGGTTTTGGCCTGTACTTC. Complete variable domain (other parts from reference TRBV7-2 and TRBJ2-7): GAGVSQSPSNKVTEKGKDVELRCDPISGHTALYWYRQSLGQGLEFLIYFQGNSAPDKSGLPSDRFSAERTGGSVSTLTIQRTQQEDSAVYLCASSLDRGLGRGFGLYFGPGTRLTVT.

CDR3 nucleotide sequence: TGTGCCACCAGCGGTCAGTTGAACACTGAAGCTTTCTTT. Its translation: CATSGQLNTEAFF. This chain joins TRBV15 and TRBJ1-1; D is undetermined. The CDR3 is 13 residues long. V lost 5 bases to trimming and J lost 0 bases, with 7 bases between them. CDR1 and CDR2 from the germline V gene are LNHNV and YYDKDF (reference sequence).

The CDR3 DNA reads as TGTGCCAGCAGCCAGCTAGCGGGGACTGATTACGAGCAGTACGTC. This gives the protein CASSQLAGTDYEQYV. V usage is TRBV7-8 and J usage is TRBJ2-7; 9 nucleotides align to TRBD2. V gave up 5 bases and J gave up 4 bases; unmatched junction bases: 9. Per germline, CDR1 SGHVS and CDR2 FQNEAQ. The CDR3 spans 15 residues.

The chain is built from TRBV9 and TRBJ1-4; 8 positions agree with TRBD1. Germline values: CDR1 SGDLS, CDR2 YYNGEE. This CDR3 has 15 amino acids. V was clipped by 4 bases and J by 4 bases; unmatched bases: 6. Written as DNA, the CDR3 is TGTGCCAGCAGCCAATTGGACAGGGTTAATGAAAAACTGTTTTTT. This encodes CASSQLDRVNEKLFF.

Comment on this clone: Relative to the germline gene, one junction end is altered; a read error may explain this. The V and J genes are TRBV12-3 or TRBV12-4 and TRBJ1-2; D is uncertain. The CDR3 is made up of 12 amino acids. In DNA, the CDR3 is TGTGCCAGCAGTTTAGGAAGCCAGGAATCGATCTTC. Its protein is CASSLGSQESIF.

The rearrangement uses TRBV3-1 (or the pseudogene TRBV3-2) and TRBJ2-1; the match to TRBD2 covers 8 bases. V lost 1 base to trimming and J lost 1 base; unmatched junction nucleotides: 3. CDR3 length equals 16 residues. CDR1 and CDR2 from the germline V gene are LGHDT and YNNKEL (reference sequence). The CDR3 reads CASSQVSGKSYNEQFF. The CDR3 DNA reads TGTGCCAGCAGCCAAGTTAGCGGGAAGTCCTACAATGAGCAGTTCTTC.

A note on this clone: This sample also contains other DNA sequences that code for the same CDR3. The J gene is TRBJ1-5, the V gene TRBV19, with D possibly TRBD1 on 5 matching bases. CDR1 and CDR2 (germline): LNHDA, SQIVND (reference sequence). The ends were cut back, 6 bases at V and 3 bases at J, with 6 bases in the middle. CDR3 length: 12 residues. For the CDR3, the DNA is TGTGCCAGTAGACAGGACAATCAGCCCCAGCATTTT. Encoded protein: CASRQDNQPQHF.

The V gene is TRBV6-5, the J gene TRBJ1-3; weak D call: TRBD1 (5 bases). The CDR3 is made up of 15 amino acids. Germline-derived CDR1 and CDR2 are MNHEY and SVGAGI. V dropped 6 bases and J dropped 1 base, with 13 bases sitting between them. CDR3 DNA: TGTGCCAGCAGAGCCCAGGCAGGGTCTGGAAACACCATATATTTT. This encodes CASRAQAGSGNTIYF.

A single count supports this clone. V is TRBV5-1 and J is TRBJ1-4; D perhaps matches TRBD1 (5 bases). Germline values: CDR1 SGHRS, CDR2 YFSETQ. The CDR3 totals 14 residues. V was cut by 1 base and J by 6 bases, with 10 bases left in between. CDR3 nucleotides: TGCGCCAGCAGCTTGCAAACAGGCGATGAAAAACTGTTTTTT. Translation: CASSLQTGDEKLFF.

The chain links TRBV15 to TRBJ1-1; unclear D gene. The CDR3 is 12 residues long. Trimming pared 8 bases from V and 3 bases from J, leaving 10 bases between. The germline V gene has CDR1 LNHNV and CDR2 YYDKDF (reference sequence). As DNA, the CDR3 is TGTGCCACCGAAGAGCGTGACACTGAAGCTTTCTTT. Its protein is CATEERDTEAFF.

This sequence joins TRBV7-2 and TRBJ1-4; perhaps TRBD1 as D (5 bases). Trimming left V 4 bases short and J 0 bases short, with 9 bases between. This CDR3 is built from 15 residues. CDR1 SGHTA and CDR2 FQGNSA come from the germline V gene. CDR3 region: CASSSVGATNEKLFF. DNA for the CDR3: TGTGCCAGCAGCTCTGTAGGGGCAACTAATGAAAAACTGTTTTTT.

The chain joins TRBV6-5 to TRBJ1-5; weak D call: TRBD1 (5 bases). The germline V and J ends were trimmed by 6 bases and 1 base, with 13 bases remaining between them. The CDR3 runs 15 residues. CDR1 is MNHEY and CDR2 is SVGAGI in the germline V gene. The DNA for the CDR3 is TGTGCCAGCAGCCTAGGGGTCTCAAGCAATCAGCCCCAGCATTTT. Its protein product is CASSLGVSSNQPQHF.